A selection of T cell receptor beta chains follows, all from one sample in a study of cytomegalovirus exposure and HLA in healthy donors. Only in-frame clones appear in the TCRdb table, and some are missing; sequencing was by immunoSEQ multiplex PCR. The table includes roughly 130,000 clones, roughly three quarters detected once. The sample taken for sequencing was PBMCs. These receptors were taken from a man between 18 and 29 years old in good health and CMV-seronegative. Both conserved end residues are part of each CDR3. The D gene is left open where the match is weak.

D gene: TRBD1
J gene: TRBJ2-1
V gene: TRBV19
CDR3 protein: CASRTGGTNNEQFF

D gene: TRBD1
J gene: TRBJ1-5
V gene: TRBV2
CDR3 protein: CASSGGVRRTGGAQHF

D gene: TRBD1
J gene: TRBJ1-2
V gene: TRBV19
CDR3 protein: CASSTGTANYGYTF

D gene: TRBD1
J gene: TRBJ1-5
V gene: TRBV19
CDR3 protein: CASSPRTGESQPQHF

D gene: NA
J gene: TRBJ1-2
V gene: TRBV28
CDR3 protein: CASSWGVGIYGYTF

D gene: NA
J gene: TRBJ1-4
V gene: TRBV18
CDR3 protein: CASSPRGSTTNEKLFF

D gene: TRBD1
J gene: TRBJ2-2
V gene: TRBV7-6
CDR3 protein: CASSLGRGIAGELFF

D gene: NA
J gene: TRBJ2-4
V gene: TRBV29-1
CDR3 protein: CSVGSLAKNIQYF

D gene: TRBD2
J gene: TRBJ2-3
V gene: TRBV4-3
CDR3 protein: CASSQELAGGVADTQYF

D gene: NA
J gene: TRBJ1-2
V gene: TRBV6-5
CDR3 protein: CASSYEERYGYTF

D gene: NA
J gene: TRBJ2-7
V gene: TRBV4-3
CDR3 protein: CASSRASGFLYEQYF

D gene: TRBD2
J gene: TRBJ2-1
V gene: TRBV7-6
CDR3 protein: CASSYPIAGRNEQFF

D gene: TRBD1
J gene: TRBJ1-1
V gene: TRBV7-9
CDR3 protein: CASSLGGVRDRGTEAFF

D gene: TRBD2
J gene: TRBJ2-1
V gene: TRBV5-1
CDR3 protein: CASTGTSGNNEQFF

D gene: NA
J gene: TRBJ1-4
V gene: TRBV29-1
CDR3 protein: CSVDLGAGEKLFF

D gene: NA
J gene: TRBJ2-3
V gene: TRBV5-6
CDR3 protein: CASRKTDSTDTQYF

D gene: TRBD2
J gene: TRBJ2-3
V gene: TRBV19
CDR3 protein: CASSQQTSASSDTQYF

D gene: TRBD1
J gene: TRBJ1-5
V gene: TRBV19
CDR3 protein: CASSRGTGKDSNQPQHF

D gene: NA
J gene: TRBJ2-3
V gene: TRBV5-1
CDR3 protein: CASSLAIFGTDTQYF

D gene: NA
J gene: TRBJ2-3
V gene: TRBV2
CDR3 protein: CASNRVRYTDTQYF

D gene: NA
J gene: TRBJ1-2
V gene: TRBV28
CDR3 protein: CASNTRAGNYGYTF

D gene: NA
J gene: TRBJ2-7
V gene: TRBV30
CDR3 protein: CAWDTGKPPYEQYF

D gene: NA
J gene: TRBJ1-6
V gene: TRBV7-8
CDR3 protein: CASSSRDGGLNSPLHF